This T cell receptor (beta chain) stems from a study of cytomegalovirus exposure and HLA in healthy donors. The V gene end was trimmed by 5 bases and the J gene end by 5 bases; junction bases not matched to a gene: 13. CDR1 is SEHNR and CDR2 is FQNEAQ in the germline V gene (reference sequence). The CDR3 sequence is 16 residues long. 60 Vbeta and 13 Jbeta primers were used in PCR. Only in-frame clones appear in the TCRdb table, and some are missing; sequencing was by immunoSEQ multiplex PCR. Here the sample spans around 170,000 clones, over 70% being singletons. This clone occurred once. The V call is TRBV7-9, the J call TRBJ2-5; 8 bases align to TRBD2. Input material: PBMCs. The clonotype originates from a man aged 50 or older in good health and CMV-seronegative. The CDR3 region has the DNA TGTGCCAGCAGCCTTGGACTGCGGGGGGAGTCGGAGACCCAGTACTTC. Its translation is CASSLGLRGESETQYF.